What follows is one T cell receptor beta chain and its context. Three rounds of nested PCR, following a modified ARM-PCR protocol, produced the TCRbeta library. TCRdb processed the multiplex PCR reads anew with MiXCR; each CDR3 protein has one entry. Of roughly 81,000 distinct CDR3 sequences detected, around 59% appear once; the ten largest clones hold 15%. The data derive from a study of tumor and adjacent non-tumor tissue in lung cancer. RNA was extracted from bulk tissue without any cell sorting. This CDR3 has 11 residues. In germline, CDR1 is SQVTM, CDR2 ANQGSEA. The V and J ends lost 4 bases and 4 bases respectively, with 7 bases between them.

The sample taken for sequencing was lung tumor tissue. This receptor was taken from an older man with non-small cell lung cancer. The rearrangement uses TRBV29-1 and TRBJ1-2; D gene uncertain. The CDR3: CSVGVLYGYTF. Here the CDR3 DNA reads TGCAGCGTTGGAGTGCTCTATGGCTACACCTTC. The full variable domain, its missing parts supplied by reference TRBV29-1 and TRBJ1-2, is SAVISQKPSRDICQRGTSLTIQCQVDSQVTMMFWYRQQPGQSLTLIATANQGSEATYESGFVIDKFPISRPNLTFSTLTVSNMSPEDSSIYLCSVGVLYGYTFGSGTRLTVV.